The clone carrying this T cell receptor beta chain was counted at least ten times. TCRdb fed the RACE reads into MiXCR, producing one record per CDR3 protein. The profile shows more than 300,000 distinct CDR3 sequences, about 5% of them singletons. This specimen belongs to a study of human T cells and chemical hapten exposure. Overall study context: DPC 0.01% went on the upper back by patch test, with reading at 6 days.

This CDR3 comprises 12 residues. The V and J ends lost 2 bases and 6 bases respectively, with 6 bases between them. As to time point: pre-sensitization, week 0. Treatment described: therapeutic diphenylcyclopropenone sensitization with weekly scalp DPC. Specimen: whole blood, collected in connection with sensitization to the hapten diphenylcyclopropenone (DPC). The receptor was isolated from a woman aged 18-29 years with alopecia areata. Some clones in this sample may be carry-over from other donors' samples. The chain carries TRBV12-3 or TRBV12-4 and TRBJ2-3; D remains unclear. For the CDR3, the DNA is TGTGCCAGCAGTTTAACCTCGGATACGCAGTATTTT. Amino acids: CASSLTSDTQYF.